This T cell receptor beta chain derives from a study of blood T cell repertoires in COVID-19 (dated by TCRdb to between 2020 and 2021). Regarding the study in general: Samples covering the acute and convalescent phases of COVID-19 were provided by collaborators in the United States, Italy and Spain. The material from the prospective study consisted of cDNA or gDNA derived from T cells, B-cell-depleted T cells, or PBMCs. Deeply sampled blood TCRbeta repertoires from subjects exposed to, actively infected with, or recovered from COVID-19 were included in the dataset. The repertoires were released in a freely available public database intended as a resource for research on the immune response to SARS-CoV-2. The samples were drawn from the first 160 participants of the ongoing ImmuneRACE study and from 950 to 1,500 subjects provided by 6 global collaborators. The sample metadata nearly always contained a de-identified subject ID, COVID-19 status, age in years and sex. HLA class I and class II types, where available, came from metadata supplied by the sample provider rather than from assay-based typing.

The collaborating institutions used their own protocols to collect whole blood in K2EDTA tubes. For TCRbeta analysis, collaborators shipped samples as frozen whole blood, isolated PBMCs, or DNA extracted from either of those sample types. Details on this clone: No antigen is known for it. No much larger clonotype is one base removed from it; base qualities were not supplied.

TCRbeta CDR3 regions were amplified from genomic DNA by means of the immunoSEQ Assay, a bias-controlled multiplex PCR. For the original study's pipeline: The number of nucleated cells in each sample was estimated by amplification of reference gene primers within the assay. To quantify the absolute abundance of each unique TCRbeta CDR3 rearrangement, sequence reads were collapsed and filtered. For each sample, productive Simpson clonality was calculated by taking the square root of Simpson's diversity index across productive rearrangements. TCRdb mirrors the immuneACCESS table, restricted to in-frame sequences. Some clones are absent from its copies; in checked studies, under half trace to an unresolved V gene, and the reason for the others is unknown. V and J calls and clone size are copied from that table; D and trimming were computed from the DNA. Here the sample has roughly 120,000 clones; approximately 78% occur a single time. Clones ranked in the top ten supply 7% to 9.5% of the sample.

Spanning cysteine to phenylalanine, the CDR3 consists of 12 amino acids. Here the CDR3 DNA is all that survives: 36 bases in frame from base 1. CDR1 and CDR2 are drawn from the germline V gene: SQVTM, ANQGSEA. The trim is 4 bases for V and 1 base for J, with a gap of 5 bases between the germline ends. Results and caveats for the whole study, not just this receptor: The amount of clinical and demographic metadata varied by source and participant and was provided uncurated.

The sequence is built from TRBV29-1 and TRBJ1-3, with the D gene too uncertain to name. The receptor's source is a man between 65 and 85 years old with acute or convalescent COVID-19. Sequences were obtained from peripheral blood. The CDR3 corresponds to CSVVSSGNTIYF. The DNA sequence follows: TGCAGCGTTGTATCTTCTGGAAACACCATATATTTT.